Included here is one T cell receptor (beta chain) sequence, with context. Its antigen remains undetermined. No much larger clone is present one base from it, and per-base qualities are unavailable. This specimen belongs to a study of OX40 agonist ivuxolimab in advanced cancers. Some background on the complete study: Ivuxolimab, which targeted the costimulatory receptor OX40 (CD134), was an agonistic, fully human IgG2 monoclonal antibody. Prior anti-PD-1, anti-PD-L1 or anti-CTLA-4 therapy was permitted, and checkpoint inhibitors had been received by less than 45% of dose-escalation patients. The monotherapy dose-escalation portion (N ≈ 50 patients) of the phase I ivuxolimab trial is reported in the paper. A male proportion of 82.7% and a mean age of roughly 58 years, ranging from 23 to 79, were recorded for the dose-escalation cohort. Among the 50 to 55 dose-escalation patients, 19 had hepatocellular carcinoma, roughly 15 melanoma, 9 renal cell carcinoma and 9 head and neck cancer. The point of sequencing TCRbeta in the periphery was to test whether ivuxolimab changed TCR sequence diversity and drove clonal T-cell expansion. Partial responses occurred in three dose-escalation patients: two with cutaneous melanoma and one with hepatocellular carcinoma. Intravenous ivuxolimab was administered to patients every 2 weeks at six dose levels: 0.01, 0.1, 0.3, 1.5, 3 and 10 mg/kg.

As encoded in the germline V gene (reference sequence), CDR1 is MNHEY while CDR2 is SMNVEV. The trim is 7 bases for V and 5 bases for J, with a gap of 15 bases between the germline ends. The CDR3 contains 13 residues, cysteine and phenylalanine counted. Just the 39-base CDR3 DNA is kept, in frame starting at base 1. Genomic DNA was isolated from the sorted cells so that the TCRbeta CDR3 region could be sequenced. The immunoSEQ Assay was used to sequence the TCRbeta CDR3 regions. Imported from immuneACCESS, the table was reduced by TCRdb to in-frame sequences with V and J called. These copies leave out some clones; in studies compared against another copy, an unresolved V gene accounts for under half, and the cause of the remainder is not known. The sample data list approximately 59,000 clones, and approximately 84% of these were observed just once. The top ten hold under 2.5% of the sample. Patients with autoimmune disease history or receiving systemic immunosuppression were excluded from the trial. Peripheral blood for TCR sequencing was collected from all dose cohorts at baseline, on cycle 4 day 1, and on cycle 7 day 1. Samples were obtained from an open-label, multicenter, first-in-human phase I dose-escalation trial of ivuxolimab. Adults with locally advanced or metastatic melanoma, renal cell, hepatocellular, or head and neck squamous cell carcinoma were enrolled in the trial. Before TCR sequencing, CD4+ T cells and CD8+ T cells from peripheral blood were sorted into separate populations.

Points the paper makes about the study in general: In the 0.1-3.0 mg/kg groups, partial responders had among the lowest normalized peripheral clonal expansion, particularly in CD8+ T cells. At doses of 0.1 to 3.0 mg/kg, clonal expansion of both CD4+ and CD8+ T cells in blood was seen between baseline and week 6. Low levels of normalized T-cell clonal expansion were also seen in some patients who did not respond. The antigen specificity of the peripheral T cells that underwent clonal expansion was not determined. After ivuxolimab, expanded clones were on average more numerous among CD8+ T cells than among CD4+ T cells.

The sequence links TRBV27 to TRBJ2-7, and perhaps TRBD2 as D gene, on 6 matching bases. The sample here was CD4+ or CD8+ T cells sorted from blood, taken in a trial of the OX40 agonist ivuxolimab. This clonotype was sampled from an adult with an advanced solid tumor such as melanoma, head and neck, liver or kidney cancer. The CDR3 corresponds to CASMAGPTHEQYF. DNA sequence: TGTGCCAGCATGGCGGGACCCACTCACGAGCAGTACTTC.